This TCR beta chain was captured by sequencing in a study of blood T cell repertoires in COVID-19. The germline V and J ends were trimmed by 2 bases and 6 bases, with 8 bases remaining between them. Germline V gene sequence: CDR1 MNHEY, CDR2 SMNVEV (reference sequence). CDR3 size: 13 residues. Produced via immunoSEQ multiplex PCR; TCRdb's table is partial and in-frame only. The sample holds some 500,000 clones; about 88% are singletons and the top ten take about 8.2%. The clonotype comes from a woman in her fifties or sixties with COVID-19, enrolled during active disease. Sequenced: peripheral blood. The chain has TRBV27 and TRBJ1-5; tentatively, D is TRBD1 (6 bases). CDR3 nucleotides: TGTGCCAGCAGTTTAATGGGGGCTCAGCCCCAGCATTTT. Translating gives CASSLMGAQPQHF.